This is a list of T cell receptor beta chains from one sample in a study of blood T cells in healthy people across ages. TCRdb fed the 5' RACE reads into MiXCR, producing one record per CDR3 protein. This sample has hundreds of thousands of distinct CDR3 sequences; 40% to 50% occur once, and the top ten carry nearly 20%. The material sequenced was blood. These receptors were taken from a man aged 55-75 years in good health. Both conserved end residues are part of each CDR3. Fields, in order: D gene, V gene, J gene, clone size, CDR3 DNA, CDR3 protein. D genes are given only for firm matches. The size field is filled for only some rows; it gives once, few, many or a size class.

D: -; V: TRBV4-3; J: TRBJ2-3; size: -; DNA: TGCGCCAGCAGCCAAGAACCAGCCGGCACAGATACGCAGTATTTT; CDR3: CASSQEPAGTDTQYF
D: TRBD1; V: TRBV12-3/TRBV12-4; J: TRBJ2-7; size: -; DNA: TGTGCCAGCAGTTTGGGGAAAGGGGGCAGGTACGAGCAGTACTTC; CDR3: CASSLGKGGRYEQYF
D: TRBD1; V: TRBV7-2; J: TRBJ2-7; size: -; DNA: TGTGCCAGCAGCTTGACGGGACAGATCTACGAGCAGTACTTC; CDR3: CASSLTGQIYEQYF
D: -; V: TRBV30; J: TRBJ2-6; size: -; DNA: TGTGCCTGGAGCCGGCTAATCCGGGACACACAAATCTCTGGGGCCAACGTCCTGACTTTC; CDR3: CAWSRLIRDTQISGANVLTF
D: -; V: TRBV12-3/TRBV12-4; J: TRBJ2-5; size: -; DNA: TGTGCCAGCAGTTTCGGACAACTGTACCAAGAGGCCCAGTACTTC; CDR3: CASSFGQLYQEAQYF
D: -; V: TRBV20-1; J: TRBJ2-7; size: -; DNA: TGCAGTGCTAGTTCACAGGCCAACGAGCAGTACTTC; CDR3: CSASSQANEQYF
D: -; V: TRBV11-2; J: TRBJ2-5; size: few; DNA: TGTGCCAGCAGCTTGTCGGGACGTCCAGGGGGGGAGCAGTACTTC; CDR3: CASSLSGRPGGEQYF
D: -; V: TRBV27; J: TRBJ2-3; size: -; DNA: TGTGCCAGCAGTTTACAGGGACTGGCACTTACGCAGTATTTT; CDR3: CASSLQGLALTQYF
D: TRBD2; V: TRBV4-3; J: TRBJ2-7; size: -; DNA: TGCGCCAGCAGCCAGGGGAGGGCGGGCACCTACGAGCAGTACTTC; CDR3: CASSQGRAGTYEQYF
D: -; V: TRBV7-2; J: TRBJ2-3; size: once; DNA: TGTGCCAGCAGCTTAATGCGGGCAGATACGCAGTATTTT; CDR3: CASSLMRADTQYF
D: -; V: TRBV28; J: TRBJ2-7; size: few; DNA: TGTGCCAGCAGGATGACAGGGACTATCTACGAGCAGTACTTC; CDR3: CASRMTGTIYEQYF
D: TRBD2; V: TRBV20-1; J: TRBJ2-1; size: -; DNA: TGCAGTGCTAGAGGACTAGCGGGGAACTACAATGAGCAGTTCTTC; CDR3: CSARGLAGNYNEQFF
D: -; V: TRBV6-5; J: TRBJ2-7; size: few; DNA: TGTGCCAGCAGAGAACAGGGAGGCGAGCAGTACTTC; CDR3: CASREQGGEQYF
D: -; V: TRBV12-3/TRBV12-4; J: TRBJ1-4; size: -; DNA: TGTGCCAGCAGTTTAGCCGATAGGGGTGAAAAACTGTTTTTT; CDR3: CASSLADRGEKLFF
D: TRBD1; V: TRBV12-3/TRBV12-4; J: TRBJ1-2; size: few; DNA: TGTGCCAGCAGTTCCCGGGACAGTGGAGGCTATGGCTACACCTTC; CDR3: CASSSRDSGGYGYTF
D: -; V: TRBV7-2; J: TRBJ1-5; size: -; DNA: TGTGCCAGCAGCCCCCGACAAGCCAATCAGCCCCAGCATTTT; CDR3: CASSPRQANQPQHF
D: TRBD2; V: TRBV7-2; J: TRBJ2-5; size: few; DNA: TGTGCCAGCAGTCAGGGGTTACTAGCGGGGGGAAAAGAGACCCAGTACTTC; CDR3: CASSQGLLAGGKETQYF
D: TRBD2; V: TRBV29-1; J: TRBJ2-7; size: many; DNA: TGCAGCGTTGAAGGGACTAGCAACTACGAGCAGTACTTC; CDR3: CSVEGTSNYEQYF
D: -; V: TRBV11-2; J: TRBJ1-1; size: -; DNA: TGTGCCAGCAGCTTAGAACAGTACACTGAAGCTTTCTTT; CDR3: CASSLEQYTEAFF
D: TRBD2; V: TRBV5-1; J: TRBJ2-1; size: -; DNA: TGCGCCAGCAGCCAAGGAACTAGCGGGTACTACAATGAGCAGTTCTTC; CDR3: CASSQGTSGYYNEQFF
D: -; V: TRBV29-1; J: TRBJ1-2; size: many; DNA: TGCAGCGTTGACGTACAGGTCTATGGAGGCTACACCTTC; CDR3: CSVDVQVYGGYTF
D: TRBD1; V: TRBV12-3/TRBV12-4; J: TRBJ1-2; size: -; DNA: TGTGCCAGCAGTTCGTGGGTCGACAAACAGGGGAGCTATGGCTACACCTTC; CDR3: CASSSWVDKQGSYGYTF
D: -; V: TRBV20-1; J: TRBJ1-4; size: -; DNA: TGCAGTGCTAGAGCTCCAGGGGTCCCAAATGAAAAACTGTTTTTT; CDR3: CSARAPGVPNEKLFF
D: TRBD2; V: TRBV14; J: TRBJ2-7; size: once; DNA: TGTGCCAGCAGCACGCGGGGGATAAAAGAGCCCCAGTACTTC; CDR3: CASSTRGIKEPQYF
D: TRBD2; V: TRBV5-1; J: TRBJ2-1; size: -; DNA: TGCGCCAGCAGCTTGGAGCGGGGGGGGTCGAATGAGCAGTTCTTC; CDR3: CASSLERGGSNEQFF
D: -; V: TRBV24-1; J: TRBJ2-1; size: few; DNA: TGTGCCACCAGTGAGGGCAGGAGTAATGAGCAGTTCTTC; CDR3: CATSEGRSNEQFF
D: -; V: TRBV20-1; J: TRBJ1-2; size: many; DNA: TGCAGTGCTAGAGATCACGCGGGTTATGGCTACACCTTC; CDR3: CSARDHAGYGYTF
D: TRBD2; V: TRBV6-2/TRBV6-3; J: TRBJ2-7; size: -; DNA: TGTGCCAGCAGTTACGACGGACTAGTGGAGGGCGAGCAGTACTTC; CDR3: CASSYDGLVEGEQYF
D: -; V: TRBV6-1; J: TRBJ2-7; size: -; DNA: TGTGCCAGCAGTGATCCTCTGGACAGATACTACGAGCAGTACTTC; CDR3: CASSDPLDRYYEQYF